This T cell receptor (beta chain) emerged from a study of quantifying T cell responses using KT2 cells. Study-level information: Reverse transcription used primers in the TCR alpha and beta constant regions. General study findings and limits: KT2 sequence counts showed saturation when very many KT2 cells were spiked in. At about one KT2 cell per 100,000 PBMC, KT2 sequences were still detected.

Each cDNA got a UMI-containing oligo ligated at its 3' end. The first PCR ran 3 to 5 cycles with an equimolar RC1.1 and RC1.2 beta primer mix. From the second PCR onward, TCR alpha and beta chains were processed separately. TCRdb called the UMI-ligation and nested PCR reads again in MiXCR, with one record for every CDR3 protein. The repertoire includes 25,000 to 35,000 distinct CDR3 sequences, under 7.5% of them detected once, and approximately 14% sits in the top ten. Trimming removed 5 bases at V and 5 bases at J, with 10 bases between. The CDR3 loop spans 13 amino acids. Looked up from germline, CDR1 is WNHNN and CDR2 is SYGVQD (reference sequence). This clonotype was counted ten times or more. Its antigen is as yet unknown.

The rearrangement uses TRBV10-1 and TRBJ1-5, with TRBD1 as a possible D gene (6 bases). The sample was PBMCs spiked with cells of the T cell clone KT2. The TCR originated in a human donor. CDR3 nucleotides: TGCGCCAGCAGTATGGACAGTTATCAGCCCCAGCATTTT. Translating gives CASSMDSYQPQHF.